The source of this T cell receptor beta chain is a study of OX40 agonist ivuxolimab in advanced cancers. The overall study: Averaging roughly 60 years in age, with a range of 23 to 79, the cohort was about 83% male. Three patients showed partial responses: one hepatocellular carcinoma and two cutaneous melanoma cases. The study, taken as a whole, reports: In the 0.1 to 3.0 mg/kg range, CD4+ and CD8+ blood T cells had expanded clonally by week 6. Relative to CD4+, CD8+ T cells held more expanded clones on average.

Sequenced by immunoSEQ multiplex PCR; TCRdb stores in-frame clones only, minus some. This sample yields more than 75,000 clones, of which 70% to 90% are seen a single time; about 6% belongs to the top ten. For this clone: The target antigen is unknown.

Source: CD4+ or CD8+ T cells sorted from blood, taken in a trial of the OX40 agonist ivuxolimab. The sequence came from an adult with an advanced solid tumor such as melanoma, head and neck, liver or kidney cancer.

CDR3 sequence reads: CASSTRTGGATNEKLFF. CDR3 DNA: TGTGCCAGTAGTACCCGGACAGGGGGCGCAACTAATGAAAAACTGTTTTTT. This chain uses TRBV19 with TRBJ1-4; 11 positions agree with TRBD1. The J segment lost 0 bases and the V segment lost 4 bases, leaving 4 bases of the junction unmatched. The CDR3 length is 17 residues. Per the germline V gene, CDR1 is LNHDA and CDR2 is SQIVND (reference sequence). Complete variable domain (other parts from reference TRBV19 and TRBJ1-4): DGGITQSPKYLFRKEGQNVTLSCEQNLNHDAMYWYRQDPGQGLRLIYYSQIVNDFQKGDIAEGYSVSREKKESFPLTVTSAQKNPTAFYLCASSTRTGGATNEKLFFGSGTQLSVL.